This entry lists 9 T cell receptor beta chains sequenced from one sample in a study of CD8 T cells in ankylosing spondylitis. Study findings and constraints: Ankylosing spondylitis blood appeared to carry a characteristic TCR beta motif of eight or nine highly homologous variants.

These receptors lack a known antigen. TCRdb called the 5' RACE reads again in MiXCR, with one record for every CDR3 protein. The sample has fewer than 500,000 distinct CDR3 sequences; around 24% are singletons. The material sequenced was blood, either unsorted or a sorted T cell fraction (not recorded which). All receptors derive from a male donor with ankylosing spondylitis.

This chain joins TRBV6-5 and TRBJ1-4; D may be TRBD1 (5 bases). In germline, CDR1 is MNHEY, CDR2 SVGAGI. V was pared by 0 bases and J by 1 base, with 6 bases between. CDR3 length: 15 residues. CDR3: CASSYSRGTNEKLFF. The CDR3 bases are TGTGCCAGCAGTTACTCGAGGGGAACTAATGAAAAACTGTTTTTT.

The sample holds a few counts of this clonotype. The chain uses TRBV6-1 and TRBJ2-3, with 7 bases lining up with TRBD2. V was clipped by 3 bases and J by 4 bases; unmatched bases: 13. The germline gives CDR1 MNHNS, CDR2 SASEGT. The CDR3 length is 17 residues. DNA for the CDR3: TGTGCCAGCAGTGACCCCGGGGGGACTAAGAGGCCAGATACGCAGTATTTT. Translated: CASSDPGGTKRPDTQYF.

This clonotype was detected only a few times. The chain is built from TRBV7-3 and TRBJ1-1; D not resolved. Trimming removed 1 base from V and 8 bases from J, with 11 bases in between. From germline, CDR1 is SGHTA and CDR2 FQGTGA. This CDR3 has 13 residues. The CDR3 DNA follows: TGTGCCAGCAGCTTAAGTCCGGCCCGGGAAGCTTTCTTT. Its translation: CASSLSPAREAFF.

The rearrangement uses TRBV5-8 and TRBJ1-2; D is perhaps TRBD1 (5 bases). This CDR3 spans 13 amino acids. V lost 0 bases, J lost 6 bases, and 9 bases lay in between. In germline, CDR1 is SGHTS, CDR2 YDEGEE. The CDR3 protein is CASSLDRTDGYTF. The CDR3 nucleotides read TGTGCCAGCAGCTTGGACAGGACGGATGGCTACACCTTC. Combining the CDR3 with reference TRBV5-8 and TRBJ1-2 gives the whole variable domain EAGVTQSPTHLIKTRGQQATLRCSPISGHTSVYWYQQALGLGLQFLLWYDEGEERNRGNFPPRFSGRQFPNYSSELNVNALELEDSALYLCASSLDRTDGYTFGSGTRLTVV.

The chain carries TRBV6-1 and TRBJ2-1, with a tentative D call TRBD2 (5 bases). Germline V lookup: CDR1 MNHNS, CDR2 SASEGT. V shed 9 bases and J shed 3 bases, with 12 bases lying between them. The CDR3 runs to 13 residues. The CDR3 here is CASRGLLYNEQFF. CDR3 DNA: TGTGCCAGTCGCGGGCTGCTCTACAATGAGCAGTTCTTC.

In this sample, this clonotype turned up a few times. V usage is TRBV29-1 and J usage is TRBJ2-1; 9 bases agree with TRBD2. V trimming: 4 bases; J trimming: 1 base; junction bases outside the gene matches: 14. The CDR3 is made up of 18 amino acids. Germline V gene sequence: CDR1 SQVTM, CDR2 ANQGSEA. The CDR3 DNA reads as TGCAGCGTTGTCCAGGGGTTTCTGACTAGCGGATCCTACAATGAGCAGTTCTTC. Residues: CSVVQGFLTSGSYNEQFF.

This rearrangement joins TRBV14 to TRBJ2-1; 7 bases align to TRBD2. The junction had 5 bases not matched to a gene; V was cut back by 4 bases and J by 8 bases. This CDR3 has 13 residues. CDR1 and CDR2 from the germline V gene are SGHDN and FVKESK. The CDR3 DNA reads TGTGCCAGCAGCCGTGGCAGCGGGGATGAGCAGTTCTTC. It specifies CASSRGSGDEQFF.

CDR3 protein: CASSLPQGVTDTQYF. CDR3 sequence (DNA): TGTGCCAGCAGTTTGCCACAGGGTGTCACAGATACGCAGTATTTT. The genes are TRBV12-3 or TRBV12-4 and TRBJ2-3; TRBD1 might be the D (6 bases). Trimming pared 3 bases from V and 2 bases from J, leaving 12 bases between. The CDR3 sequence is 15 residues long.

This clonotype was counted between two and nine times. This chain uses TRBV3-1 with TRBJ1-1; possibly TRBD1 for D (6 bases). Trimming removed 7 bases from V and 5 bases from J, with 14 bases in between. Germline CDR1 LGHDT, CDR2 YNNKEL (reference sequence). This CDR3 is 13 amino acids long. The CDR3: CASTRGGGTEAFF. CDR3 sequence (DNA): TGTGCCAGCACCCGGGGAGGGGGAACTGAAGCTTTCTTT.